This T cell receptor (beta chain) comes out of a study of blood T cell repertoires in COVID-19 (TCRdb year 2020). At the level of the whole study: Samples from collaborators originated in the United States, Italy and Spain and spanned both the acute and convalescent phases of COVID-19. The material from the prospective study consisted of cDNA or gDNA derived from T cells, B-cell-depleted T cells, or PBMCs. The dataset comprised deeply sampled blood TCRbeta repertoires from subjects exposed to, actively infected with, or recovered from COVID-19. A freely available public database, intended as a resource for researchers studying the immune response to SARS-CoV-2, is where the repertoires were released. The samples were drawn from two sources: the first 160 participants of the ongoing ImmuneRACE study, and 1,254 subjects contributed by 6 global collaborators. Nearly every sample came with metadata listing a de-identified subject ID, COVID-19 status, age in years and sex. Where available, HLA class I and class II types were obtained from metadata supplied by the sample provider rather than from assay-based typing. General study outcomes and caveats: Clinical and demographic metadata were provided uncurated, with the amount varying by source and participant.

At one collaborating source in Seattle, patients were enrolled during active infection and were followed longitudinally through the course of disease. Collaborating institutions collected whole blood in K2EDTA tubes following their own protocols. For TCRbeta analysis, collaborator samples were shipped as frozen whole blood, as isolated PBMCs, or as DNA extracted from either sample type. TCRbeta CDR3 regions were amplified from genomic DNA using the immunoSEQ Assay, a bias-controlled multiplex PCR. In the original analysis: Nucleated cell counts per sample were estimated from amplification of reference gene primers within the assay. To quantify the absolute abundance of each unique TCRbeta CDR3 rearrangement, sequence reads were collapsed and filtered. For each sample, productive Simpson clonality was calculated as the square root of Simpson's diversity index over productive rearrangements. What TCRdb holds here is the immuneACCESS table cut down to in-frame rearrangements. Part of the clones is not present; checked against another copy, under half of the missing clones reflect an unresolved V gene, and the others are unexplained. V and J calls and clone size follow that table, whereas D and trimming were derived from the DNA. The sample records 97,000 or so clones, 92% of which are singletons. 1.5% to 2.5% of the sample lies in the top ten.

CDR1 and CDR2 were assigned from the germline V gene (reference sequence) as SEHNR and FQNEAQ. Spanning cysteine to phenylalanine, the CDR3 consists of 12 amino acids. CDR3 DNA only is kept here, 36 bases in frame from base 1. At the junction V is shortened by 1 base and J by 10 bases, with 9 bases in between. As regards this clone: Its target antigen remains unknown. Base qualities are missing; no much larger clone stands one base away.

Specimen: peripheral blood. The receptor chain draws on TRBV7-9 and TRBJ2-3, with the D gene call left open. The receptor's source is a woman aged 45 to 65 with COVID-19, enrolled during active disease. The nucleotides are TGTGCCAGCAGCTTAGAACTCTGGTCGCAGTATTTT. It encodes CASSLELWSQYF.